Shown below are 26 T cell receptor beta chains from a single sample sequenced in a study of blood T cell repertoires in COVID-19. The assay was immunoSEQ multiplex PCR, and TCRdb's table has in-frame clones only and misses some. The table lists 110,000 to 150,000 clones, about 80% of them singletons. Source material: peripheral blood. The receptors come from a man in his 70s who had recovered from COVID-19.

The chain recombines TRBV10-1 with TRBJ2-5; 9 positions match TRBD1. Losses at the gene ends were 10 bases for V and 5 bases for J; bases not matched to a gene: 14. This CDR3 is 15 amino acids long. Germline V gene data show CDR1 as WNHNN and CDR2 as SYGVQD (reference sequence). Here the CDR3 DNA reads TGCGCCATCCCCTACCCGGGACAGGGCCTTGAGACCCAGTACTTC. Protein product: CAIPYPGQGLETQYF.

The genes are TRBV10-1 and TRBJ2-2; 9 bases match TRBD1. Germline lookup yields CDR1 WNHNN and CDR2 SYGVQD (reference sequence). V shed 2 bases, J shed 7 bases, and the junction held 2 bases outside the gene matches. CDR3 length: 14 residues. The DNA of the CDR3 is TGCGCCAGCAGTGAGGGACAGGGGATCGGGGAGCTGTTTTTT. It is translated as CASSEGQGIGELFF.

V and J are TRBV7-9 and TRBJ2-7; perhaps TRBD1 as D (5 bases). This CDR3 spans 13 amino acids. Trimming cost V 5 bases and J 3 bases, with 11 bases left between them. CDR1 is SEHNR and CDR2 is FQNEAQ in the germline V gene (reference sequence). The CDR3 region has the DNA TGTGCCAGCAGCAGCAGGGCTAACTACGAGCAGTACTTC. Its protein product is CASSSRANYEQYF.

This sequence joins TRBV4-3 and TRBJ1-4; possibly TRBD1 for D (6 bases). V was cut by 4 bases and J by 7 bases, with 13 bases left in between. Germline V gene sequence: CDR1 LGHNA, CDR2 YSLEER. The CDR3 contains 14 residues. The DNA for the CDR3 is TGCGCCAGCAGCCCCAGGCCAGGGGTTGAAAAACTGTTTTTT. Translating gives CASSPRPGVEKLFF.

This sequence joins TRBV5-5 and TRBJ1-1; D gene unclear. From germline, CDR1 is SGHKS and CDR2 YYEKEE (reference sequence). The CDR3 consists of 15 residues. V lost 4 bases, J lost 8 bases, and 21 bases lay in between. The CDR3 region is CASSILPGIGVEAFF. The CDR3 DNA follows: TGTGCCAGCAGCATCCTCCCCGGGATCGGGGTCGAAGCTTTCTTT. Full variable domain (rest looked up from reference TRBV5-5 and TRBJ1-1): DAGVTQSPTHLIKTRGQQVTLRCSPISGHKSVSWYQQVLGQGPQFIFQYYEKEERGRGNFPDRFSARQFPNYSSELNVNALLLGDSALYLCASSILPGIGVEAFFGQGTRLTVV.

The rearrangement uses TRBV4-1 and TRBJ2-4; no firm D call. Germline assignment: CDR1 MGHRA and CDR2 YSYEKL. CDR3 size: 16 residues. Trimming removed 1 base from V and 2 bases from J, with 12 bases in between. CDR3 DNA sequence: TGCGCCAGCAGCCAAGGGCCCGGGTTGTCCAAAAACATTCAGTACTTC. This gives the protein CASSQGPGLSKNIQYF.

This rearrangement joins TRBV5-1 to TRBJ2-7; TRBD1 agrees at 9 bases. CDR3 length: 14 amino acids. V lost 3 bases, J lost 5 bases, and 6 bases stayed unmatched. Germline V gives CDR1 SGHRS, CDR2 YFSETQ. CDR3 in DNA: TGCGCCAGCAGCTGGGGGACAGGGCAGGACGAGCAGTACTTC. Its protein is CASSWGTGQDEQYF. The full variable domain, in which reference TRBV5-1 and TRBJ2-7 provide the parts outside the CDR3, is KAGVTQTPRYLIKTRGQQVTLSCSPISGHRSVSWYQQTPGQGLQFLFEYFSETQRNKGNFPGRFSGRQFSNSRSEMNVSTLELGDSALYLCASSWGTGQDEQYFGPGTRLTVT.

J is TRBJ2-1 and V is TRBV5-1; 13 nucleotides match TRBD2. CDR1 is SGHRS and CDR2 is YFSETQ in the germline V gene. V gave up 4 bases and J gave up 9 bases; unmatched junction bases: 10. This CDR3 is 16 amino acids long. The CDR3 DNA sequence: TGCGCCAGCAGCGCTGGGGGACTAGCGGGATTTGGTGAGCAGTTCTTC. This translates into CASSAGGLAGFGEQFF.

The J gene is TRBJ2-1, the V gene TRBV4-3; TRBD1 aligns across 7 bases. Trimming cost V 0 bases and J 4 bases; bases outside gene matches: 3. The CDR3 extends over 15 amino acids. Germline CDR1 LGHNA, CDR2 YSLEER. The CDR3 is CASSQDEGQYNEQFF. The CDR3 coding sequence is TGCGCCAGCAGCCAAGATGAGGGACAGTACAATGAGCAGTTCTTC.

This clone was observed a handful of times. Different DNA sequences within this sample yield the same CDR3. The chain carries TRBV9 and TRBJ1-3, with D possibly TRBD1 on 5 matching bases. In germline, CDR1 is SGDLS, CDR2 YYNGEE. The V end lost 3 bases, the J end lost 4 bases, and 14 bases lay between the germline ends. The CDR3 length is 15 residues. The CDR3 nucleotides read TGTGCCAGCAGCGCCTCAGGGAATTCGGGAAACACCATATATTTT. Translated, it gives CASSASGNSGNTIYF.

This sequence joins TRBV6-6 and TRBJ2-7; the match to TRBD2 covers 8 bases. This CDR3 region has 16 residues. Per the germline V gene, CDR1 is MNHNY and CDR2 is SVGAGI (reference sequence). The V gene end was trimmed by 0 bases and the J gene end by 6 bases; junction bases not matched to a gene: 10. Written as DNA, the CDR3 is TGTGCCAGCAGTTACTCGATACTCGGGGGGGGGACCGAGCAGTACTTC. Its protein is CASSYSILGGGTEQYF.

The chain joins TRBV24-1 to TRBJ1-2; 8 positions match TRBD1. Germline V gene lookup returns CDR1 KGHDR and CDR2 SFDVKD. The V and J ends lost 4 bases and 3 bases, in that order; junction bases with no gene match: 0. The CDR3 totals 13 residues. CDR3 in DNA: TGTGCCACCAGTGAGGGACAGGACTATGGCTACACCTTC. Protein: CATSEGQDYGYTF.

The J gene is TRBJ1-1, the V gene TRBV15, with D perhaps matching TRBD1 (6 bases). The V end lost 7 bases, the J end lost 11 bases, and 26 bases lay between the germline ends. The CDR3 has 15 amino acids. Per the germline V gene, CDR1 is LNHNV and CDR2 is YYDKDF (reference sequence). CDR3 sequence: CATTSGLGALGKAFF. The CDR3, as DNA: TGTGCCACCACTTCTGGACTGGGGGCCCTGGGGAAGGCTTTCTTT.

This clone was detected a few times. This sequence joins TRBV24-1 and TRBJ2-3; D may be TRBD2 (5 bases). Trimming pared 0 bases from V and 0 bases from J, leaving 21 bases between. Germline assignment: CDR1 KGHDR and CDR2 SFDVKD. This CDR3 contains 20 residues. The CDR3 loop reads CATSDLQPALATYSTDTQYF. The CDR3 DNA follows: TGTGCCACCAGTGATTTGCAGCCGGCCTTAGCGACTTATAGCACAGATACGCAGTATTTT.

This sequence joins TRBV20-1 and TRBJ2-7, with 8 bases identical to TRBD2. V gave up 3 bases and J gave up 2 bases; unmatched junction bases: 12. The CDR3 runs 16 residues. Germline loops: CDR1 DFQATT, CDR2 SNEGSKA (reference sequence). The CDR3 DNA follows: TGCAGTGCTAGTGTTTCTAGAACGGGAGGGACCTACGAGCAGTACTTC. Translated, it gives CSASVSRTGGTYEQYF.

In DNA, the CDR3 is TGCGCCAGCAGCCAAGCGGAACTAGCGGGAGGGGTTTACGAGCAGTACTTC. As protein: CASSQAELAGGVYEQYF. The chain has TRBV4-1 and TRBJ2-7; 13 positions match TRBD2. Germline CDR1 and CDR2: MGHRA and YSYEKL. V dropped 1 base and J dropped 4; count of bases not matched to a gene: 7. The CDR3 loop spans 17 amino acids.

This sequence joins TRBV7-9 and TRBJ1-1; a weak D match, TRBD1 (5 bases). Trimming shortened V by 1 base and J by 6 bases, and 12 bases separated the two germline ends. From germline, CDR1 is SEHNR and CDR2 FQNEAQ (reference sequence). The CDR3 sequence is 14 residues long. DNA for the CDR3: TGTGCCAGCAGCTTAGTGCGGGGCGCCCCTGAAGCTTTCTTT. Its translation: CASSLVRGAPEAFF.

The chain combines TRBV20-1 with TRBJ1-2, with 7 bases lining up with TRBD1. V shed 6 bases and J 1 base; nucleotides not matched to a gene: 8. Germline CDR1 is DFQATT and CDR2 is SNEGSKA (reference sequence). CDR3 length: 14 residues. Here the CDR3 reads CSASTGQRNYGYTF. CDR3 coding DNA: TGCAGTGCGAGTACGGGACAGCGTAACTATGGCTACACCTTC.

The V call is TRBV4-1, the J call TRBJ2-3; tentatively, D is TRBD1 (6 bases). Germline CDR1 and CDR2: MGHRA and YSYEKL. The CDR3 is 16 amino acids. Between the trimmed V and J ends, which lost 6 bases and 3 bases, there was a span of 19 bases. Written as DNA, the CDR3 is TGCGCCAGCAGTCCACAGGGCGGAGTGACTACAGATACGCAGTATTTT. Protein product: CASSPQGGVTTDTQYF.

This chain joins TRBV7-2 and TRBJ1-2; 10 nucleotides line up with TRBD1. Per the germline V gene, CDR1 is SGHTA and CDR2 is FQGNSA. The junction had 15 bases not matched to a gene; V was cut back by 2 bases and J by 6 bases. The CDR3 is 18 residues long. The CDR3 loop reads CASSLSPPPLGQGNGYTF. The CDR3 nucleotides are TGTGCCAGCAGCTTATCCCCACCACCCCTGGGACAGGGGAATGGCTACACCTTC.

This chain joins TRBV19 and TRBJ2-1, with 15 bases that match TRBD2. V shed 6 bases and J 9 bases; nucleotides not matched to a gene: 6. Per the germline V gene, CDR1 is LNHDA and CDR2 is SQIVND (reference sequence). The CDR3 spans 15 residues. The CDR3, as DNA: TGTGCCAGTAGAGGGACTAGCGGGAGGTCCAGTGAGCAGTTCTTC. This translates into CASRGTSGRSSEQFF.

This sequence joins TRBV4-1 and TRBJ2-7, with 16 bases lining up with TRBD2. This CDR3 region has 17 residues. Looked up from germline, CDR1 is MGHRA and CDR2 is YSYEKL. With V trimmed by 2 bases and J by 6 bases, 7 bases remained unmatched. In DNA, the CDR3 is TGCGCCAGCAGCCAATCCGGGACTAGCGGGAGGGCCACCGAGCAGTACTTC. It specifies CASSQSGTSGRATEQYF.

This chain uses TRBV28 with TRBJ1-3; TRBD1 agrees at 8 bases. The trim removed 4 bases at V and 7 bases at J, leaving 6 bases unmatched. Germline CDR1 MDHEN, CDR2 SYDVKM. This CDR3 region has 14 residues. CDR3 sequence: CASSSPDRVNTIYF. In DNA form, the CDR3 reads TGTGCCAGCAGTTCCCCGGACAGGGTGAACACCATATATTTT.

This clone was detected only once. DNA for the CDR3: TGTGCCAGTAGTAATGGACAGGCCGGCAATCAGCCCCAGCATTTT. Its protein product is CASSNGQAGNQPQHF. V and J are TRBV19 and TRBJ1-5, with TRBD1 matching over 7 bases. Germline V gives CDR1 LNHDA, CDR2 SQIVND (reference sequence). The V gene end was trimmed by 4 bases and the J gene end by 2 bases; junction bases not matched to a gene: 5. The CDR3 has 15 amino acids.

This CDR3 reads CASSIAGGRPGELFF. CDR3 DNA: TGTGCCAGTAGTATAGCGGGGGGGCGACCCGGGGAGCTGTTTTTT. The chain couples TRBV19 to TRBJ2-2; 8 bases fit TRBD2. This CDR3 is 15 amino acids long. Germline loops: CDR1 LNHDA, CDR2 SQIVND (reference sequence). The V segment lost 1 base and the J segment 6 bases; nucleotides outside the gene matches: 4.

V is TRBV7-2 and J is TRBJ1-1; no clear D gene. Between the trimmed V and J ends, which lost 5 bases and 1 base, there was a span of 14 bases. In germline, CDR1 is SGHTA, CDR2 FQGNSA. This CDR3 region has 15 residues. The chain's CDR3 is CASSARGPTNTEAFF. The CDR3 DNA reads TGTGCCAGCAGCGCCCGAGGGCCAACGAACACTGAAGCTTTCTTT.